Listed below are T cell receptor beta chains from one sample, sequenced in a study of blood T cells in healthy people across ages. TCRdb reprocessed the 5' RACE reads via MiXCR and lists one record per CDR3 protein. The sample comprises 890,000 or so distinct CDR3 sequences, less than 80% of which are singletons, and 25% to 35% rests with the top ten. Specimen: blood. Receptors were obtained from a young man in good health. The CDR3 runs from the conserved cysteine through the conserved F or W.

J: TRBJ1-1; V: TRBV19; CDR3: CASSGTGGEGEAFF
J: TRBJ1-2; V: TRBV4-3; CDR3: CASSQQVAWTGGLDGYTF
J: TRBJ2-7; V: TRBV10-3; CDR3: CAISVGGEGEQYF
J: TRBJ1-4; V: TRBV7-2; CDR3: CASSFGGGNEKLFF
J: TRBJ1-6; V: TRBV12-3/TRBV12-4; CDR3: CASRGSYSPLHF
J: TRBJ1-1; V: TRBV2; CDR3: CASSEPRGLDEAFF
J: TRBJ1-4; V: TRBV7-8; CDR3: CASSLGGSSNEKLFF
J: TRBJ2-2; V: TRBV4-3; CDR3: CASSPLPPGPNTGELFF
J: TRBJ2-7; V: TRBV15; CDR3: CATSSPADKYEQYF
J: TRBJ2-1; V: TRBV3-1; CDR3: CASSQASQIRNEQFF
J: TRBJ1-4; V: TRBV5-5; CDR3: CASSWDRALNEKLFF